Listed here are 12 T cell receptor beta chains from one sample, sequenced in a study of regulatory T cells in long-lasting Graves disease (dated by TCRdb to the early 2020s). Receptors were amplified or captured by multiplex PCR. The sequencing machine was an Illumina HiSeq 4000. To build TCR beta libraries, CDR3 regions were amplified by Arm-PCR using iRepertoire HTBI primers. TCRdb ran its own pipeline on the public reads, namely fastp trimming at Q25 and MiXCR clone calling, and kept in-frame beta chains. Rows with a matching CDR3 protein are joined into one entry that keeps the most common DNA and genes. The table for this sample lists about 320,000 distinct CDR3 sequences; 18% of them were counted only once. Roughly 40% of the sample is held by the ten biggest clonotypes. The meaning of the sample's time point label: newly diagnosed GD, antithyroid drugs for less than 3 months. For both TCR sequencing and RNA sequencing, RNA was extracted from PBMCs in TRIzol.

The sample was peripheral blood mononuclear cells (PBMCs), taken at new diagnosis, from a patient treated with antithyroid drugs. The receptors shown here come from a female donor with Graves disease.

This clonotype appeared many times. This chain links TRBV7-2 with TRBJ2-7; D perhaps matches TRBD2 (7 bases). The CDR3 is 16 amino acids. V lost 2 bases and J lost 6, with 20 bases in between. CDR1 is SGHTA, CDR2 FQGNSA, per germline. The CDR3 DNA sequence: TGTGCCAGCAGCTTAAAGGGGGGGGGGTTCCTGGCCGAGCAGTACTTC. It codes for CASSLKGGGFLAEQYF.

This clonotype showed up many times. The rearrangement links TRBV6-2 or TRBV6-3 to TRBJ2-1; 10 nucleotides match TRBD1. Trimming at V came to 5 bases and at J to 4 bases, leaving 14 bases not matched to a gene. The length of the CDR3 is 18 residues. The germline CDR1 and CDR2 sequences are MNHEY and SVGEGT. CDR3 DNA sequence: TGTGCCAGCAGTGAAGCAAGTCCCGGGACAGGGGTGTACAATGAGCAGTTCTTC. Translating it yields CASSEASPGTGVYNEQFF.

This clonotype has only a few counts. CDR3 bases: TGTGCCAGCAGCACCCCCGGGCTAGCGGTCGGGGAGCTGTTTTTT. This codes for CASSTPGLAVGELFF. The genes are TRBV7-2 and TRBJ2-2; 7 nucleotides line up with TRBD2. Looked up from germline, CDR1 is SGHTA and CDR2 is FQGNSA. The CDR3 runs to 15 residues. With 5 bases clipped from V and 7 bases from J, the junction kept 10 bases outside the gene matches.

This clonotype was recorded many times. The chain employs TRBV2 and TRBJ1-4; D not certain. There are 14 residues in the CDR3. CDR1 is SNHLY, CDR2 FYNNEI, per germline. Trimming cost V 3 bases and J 1 base, with 6 bases left between them. CDR3 nucleotides: TGTGCCAGCAGTGATCGGGGAACTAATGAAAAACTGTTTTTT. The encoded protein is CASSDRGTNEKLFF.

J is TRBJ2-4 and V is TRBV27, with a tentative D call TRBD2 (6 bases). Germline V gives CDR1 MNHEY, CDR2 SMNVEV (reference sequence). The CDR3 is 15 amino acids. V was pared by 6 bases and J by 2 bases, with 14 bases between. CDR3 sequence (DNA): TGTGCCAGCAGGCCATACCGGGAGCCCAAAAACATTCAGTACTTC. Protein sequence: CASRPYREPKNIQYF.

There are many counts of this clonotype. The gene calls are TRBV3-1 and TRBJ2-1; 16 bases are a match to TRBD2. V shed 4 bases and J 4 bases; nucleotides not matched to a gene: 7. This CDR3 comprises 18 residues. Germline loops: CDR1 LGHDT, CDR2 YNNKEL (reference sequence). The CDR3 sequence is CASSPGLAGGPGYNEQFF. In nucleotides, the CDR3 is TGTGCCAGCAGCCCGGGACTAGCGGGAGGGCCGGGGTACAATGAGCAGTTCTTC.

The sample holds many counts of this clonotype. This rearrangement joins TRBV28 to TRBJ1-3; 8 positions match TRBD1. Germline assignment: CDR1 MDHEN and CDR2 SYDVKM. CDR3 length: 16 amino acids. V trimming: 5 bases; J trimming: 1 base; junction bases outside the gene matches: 7. CDR3 bases: TGTGCCAGCAGTCCCAGGACAGGGAGGTCTGGAAACACCATATATTTT. Residues: CASSPRTGRSGNTIYF. The full variable domain, rest sourced from reference TRBV28 and TRBJ1-3, is DVKVTQSSRYLVKRTGEKVFLECVQDMDHENMFWYRQDPGLGLRLIYFSYDVKMKEKGDIPEGYSVSREKKERFSLILESASTNQTSMYLCASSPRTGRSGNTIYFGEGSWLTVV.

The V call is TRBV9, the J call TRBJ2-2; D is undetermined. This CDR3 comprises 14 residues. Germline assignment: CDR1 SGDLS and CDR2 YYNGEE. V was cut by 0 bases and J by 7 bases, with 10 bases left in between. CDR3 region: CASSVDRSGGELFF. As DNA, the CDR3 is TGTGCCAGCAGCGTAGATAGGAGTGGCGGGGAGCTGTTTTTT.

J is TRBJ2-2 and V is TRBV7-3; no clear D. With 5 bases removed from V and 0 bases from J, the gap between germline ends came to 4 bases. This CDR3 spans 13 amino acids. From germline, CDR1 is SGHTA and CDR2 FQGTGA. The CDR3 DNA is TGTGCCAGCAGCCGCGCGAACACCGGGGAGCTGTTTTTT. It encodes CASSRANTGELFF.

This clonotype was counted ten times or more. The chain combines TRBV5-5 with TRBJ2-1, with a possible D match to TRBD2 (5 bases). The germline V and J ends were trimmed by 4 bases and 7 bases, with 12 bases remaining between them. Germline assignment: CDR1 SGHKS and CDR2 YYEKEE (reference sequence). This CDR3 comprises 13 residues. The CDR3 DNA is TGTGCCAGCAGCATCAGCCCGGGGAATGAGCAGTTCTTC. As protein: CASSISPGNEQFF.

This clonotype has a handful of counts. This sequence joins TRBV19 and TRBJ2-1, with TRBD1 matching 10 bases. With V trimmed by 10 bases and J by 7 bases, 4 bases remained unmatched. Germline V lookup: CDR1 LNHDA, CDR2 SQIVND (reference sequence). CDR3 length: 12 residues. The DNA of the CDR3 is TGTGCCACCGACAGGGGGCGAAATGAGCAGTTCTTC. Protein sequence: CATDRGRNEQFF.

The chain has TRBV20-1 and TRBJ2-7; D is uncertain. Germline V gene data show CDR1 as DFQATT and CDR2 as SNEGSKA (reference sequence). The CDR3 covers 14 residues. Trimming took 5 bases from V and 2 from J, leaving 16 bases between them. The chain's CDR3 is CSAYSTSNPYEQYF. In DNA, the CDR3 is TGCAGTGCTTATAGCACTTCTAACCCCTACGAGCAGTACTTC.